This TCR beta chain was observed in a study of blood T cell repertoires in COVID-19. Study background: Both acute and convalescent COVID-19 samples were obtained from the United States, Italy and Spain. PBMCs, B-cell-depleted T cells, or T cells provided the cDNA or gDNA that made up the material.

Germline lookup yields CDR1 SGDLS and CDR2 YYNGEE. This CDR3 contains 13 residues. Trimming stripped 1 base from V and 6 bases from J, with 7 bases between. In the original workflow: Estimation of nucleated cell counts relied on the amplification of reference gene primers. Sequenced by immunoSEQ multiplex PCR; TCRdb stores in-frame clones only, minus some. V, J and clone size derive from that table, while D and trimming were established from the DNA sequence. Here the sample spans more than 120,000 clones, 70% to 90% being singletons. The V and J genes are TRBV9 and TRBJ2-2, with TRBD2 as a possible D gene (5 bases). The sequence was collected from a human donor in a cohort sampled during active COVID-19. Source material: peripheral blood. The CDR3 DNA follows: TGTGCCAGCAGCGTATTTAGCGCCGGGGAGCTGTTTTTT. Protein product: CASSVFSAGELFF.